The source of this TCR beta chain is a study of OX40 agonist ivuxolimab in advanced cancers. Study-wide background: About 42% of patients had received prior checkpoint inhibitor therapy. Partial responses were observed in three patients, of whom one had hepatocellular carcinoma and two had cutaneous melanoma.

The method was immunoSEQ multiplex PCR; TCRdb's version includes in-frame clones alone and lacks a portion of them. The sample holds roughly 71,000 clones, approximately 80% seen once. As to this clone: Its antigen is unknown.

Study-level findings and limits: The study observed clonal expansion of CD4+ and CD8+ blood T cells by week 6 at 0.1 to 3.0 mg/kg. Fewer expanded clones were found on average in CD4+ than in CD8+ T cells.

Trimming left V 3 bases short and J 6 bases short, with 12 bases between. This CDR3 has 14 residues. Germline V gene sequence: CDR1 MNHEY, CDR2 SMNVEV (reference sequence). The sample in question was CD4+ or CD8+ T cells sorted from blood, obtained in a trial of the OX40 agonist ivuxolimab. The TCR originated in an adult with an advanced solid tumor such as melanoma, head and neck, liver or kidney cancer. The chain combines TRBV27 with TRBJ2-1, with D possibly matching TRBD1 (5 bases). The CDR3 DNA reads as TGTGCCAGCAGTTTTAGCAGACAGAGCAATGAGCAGTTCTTC. Translating it yields CASSFSRQSNEQFF.